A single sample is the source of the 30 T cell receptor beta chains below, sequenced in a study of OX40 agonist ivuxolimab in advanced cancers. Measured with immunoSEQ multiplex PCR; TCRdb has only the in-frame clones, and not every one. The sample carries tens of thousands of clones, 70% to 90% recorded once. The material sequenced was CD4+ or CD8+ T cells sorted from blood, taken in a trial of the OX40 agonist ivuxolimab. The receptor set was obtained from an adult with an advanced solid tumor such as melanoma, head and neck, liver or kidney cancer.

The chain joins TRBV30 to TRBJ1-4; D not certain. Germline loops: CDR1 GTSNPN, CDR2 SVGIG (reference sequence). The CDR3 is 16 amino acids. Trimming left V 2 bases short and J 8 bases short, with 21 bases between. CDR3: CAWSLRGPALTEKLFF. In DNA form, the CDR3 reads TGTGCCTGGAGTCTAAGAGGGCCGGCCTTAACGGAAAAACTGTTTTTT.

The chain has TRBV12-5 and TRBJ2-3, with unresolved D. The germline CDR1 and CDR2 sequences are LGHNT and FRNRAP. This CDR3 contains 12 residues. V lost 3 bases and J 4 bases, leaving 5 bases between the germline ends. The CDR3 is CASGFGADTQYF. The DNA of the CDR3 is TGTGCTAGTGGTTTTGGCGCAGATACGCAGTATTTT.

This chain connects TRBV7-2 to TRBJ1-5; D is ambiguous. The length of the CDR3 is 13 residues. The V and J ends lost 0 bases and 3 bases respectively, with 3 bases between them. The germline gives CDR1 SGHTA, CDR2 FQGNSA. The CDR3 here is CASSLAINQPQHF. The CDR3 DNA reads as TGTGCCAGCAGCTTAGCTATCAATCAGCCCCAGCATTTT.

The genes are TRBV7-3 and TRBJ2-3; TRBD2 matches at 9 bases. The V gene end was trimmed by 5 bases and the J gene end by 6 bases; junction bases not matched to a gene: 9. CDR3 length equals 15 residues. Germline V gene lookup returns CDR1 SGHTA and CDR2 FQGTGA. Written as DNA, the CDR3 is TGTGCCAGCAGCCTGGGACTAGCAGGACACGATACGCAGTATTTT. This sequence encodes CASSLGLAGHDTQYF.

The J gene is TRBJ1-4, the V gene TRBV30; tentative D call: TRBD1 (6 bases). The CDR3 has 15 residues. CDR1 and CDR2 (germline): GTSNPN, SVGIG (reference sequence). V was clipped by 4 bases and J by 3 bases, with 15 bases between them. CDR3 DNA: TGTGCCTGGACAAAACCGGGACACTCTAATGAAAAACTGTTTTTT. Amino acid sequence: CAWTKPGHSNEKLFF.

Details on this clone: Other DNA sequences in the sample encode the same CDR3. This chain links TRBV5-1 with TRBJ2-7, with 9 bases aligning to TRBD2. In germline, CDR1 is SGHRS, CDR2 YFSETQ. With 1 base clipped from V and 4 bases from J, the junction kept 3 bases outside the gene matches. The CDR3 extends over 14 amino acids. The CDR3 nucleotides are TGCGCCAGCAGCTTGAGTAGCGGGAGTTACGAGCAGTACTTC. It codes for CASSLSSGSYEQYF.

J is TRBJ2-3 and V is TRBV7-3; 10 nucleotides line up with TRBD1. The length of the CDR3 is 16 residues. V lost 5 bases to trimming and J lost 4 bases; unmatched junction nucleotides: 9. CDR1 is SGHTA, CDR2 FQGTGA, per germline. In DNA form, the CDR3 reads TGTGCCAGCAGCCACGGGACAGGGGCACAGTCAGATACGCAGTATTTT. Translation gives CASSHGTGAQSDTQYF.

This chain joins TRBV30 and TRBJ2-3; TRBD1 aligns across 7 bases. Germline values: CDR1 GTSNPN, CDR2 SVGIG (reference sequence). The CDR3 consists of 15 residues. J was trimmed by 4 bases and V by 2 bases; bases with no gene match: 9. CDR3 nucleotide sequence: TGTGCCTGGAGTCCTTACAACAGGGGTTCAGATACGCAGTATTTT. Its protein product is CAWSPYNRGSDTQYF. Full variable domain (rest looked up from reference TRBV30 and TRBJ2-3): SQTIHQWPATLVQPVGSPLSLECTVEGTSNPNLYWYRQAAGRGLQLLFYSVGIGQISSEVPQNLSASRPQDRQFILSSKKLLLSDSGFYLCAWSPYNRGSDTQYFGPGTRLTVL.

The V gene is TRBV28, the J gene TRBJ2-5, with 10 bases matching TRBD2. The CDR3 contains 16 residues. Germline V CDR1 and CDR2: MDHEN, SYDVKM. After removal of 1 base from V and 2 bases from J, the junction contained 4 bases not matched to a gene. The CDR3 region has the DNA TGTGCCAGCAGTTTATTCCTAGCGGGAGCTCAAGAGACCCAGTACTTC. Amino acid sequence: CASSLFLAGAQETQYF.

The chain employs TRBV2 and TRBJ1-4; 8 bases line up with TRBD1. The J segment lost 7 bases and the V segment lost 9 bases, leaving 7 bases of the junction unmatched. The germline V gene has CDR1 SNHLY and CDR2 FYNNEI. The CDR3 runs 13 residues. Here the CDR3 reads CASEQGGVEKLFF. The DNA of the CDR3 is TGTGCCAGTGAACAGGGGGGAGTTGAAAAACTGTTTTTT.

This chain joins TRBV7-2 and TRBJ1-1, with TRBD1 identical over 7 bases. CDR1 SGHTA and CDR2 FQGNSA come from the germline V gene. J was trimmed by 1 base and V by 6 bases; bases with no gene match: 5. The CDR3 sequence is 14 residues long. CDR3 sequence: CASRTGLGNTEAFF. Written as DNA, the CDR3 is TGTGCCAGCAGGACAGGGCTGGGGAACACTGAAGCTTTCTTT.

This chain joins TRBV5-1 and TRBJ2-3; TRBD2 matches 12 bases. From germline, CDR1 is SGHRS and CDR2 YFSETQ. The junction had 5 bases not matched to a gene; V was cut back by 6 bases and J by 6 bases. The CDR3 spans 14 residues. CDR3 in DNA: TGCGCCAGCACAACTAGCGGGAGGTGGGATACGCAGTATTTT. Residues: CASTTSGRWDTQYF.

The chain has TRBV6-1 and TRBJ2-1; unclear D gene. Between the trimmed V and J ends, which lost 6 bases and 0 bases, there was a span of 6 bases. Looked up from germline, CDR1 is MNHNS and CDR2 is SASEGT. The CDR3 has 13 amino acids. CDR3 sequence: CASSARSYNEQFF. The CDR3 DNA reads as TGTGCCAGCAGCGCCCGCTCCTACAATGAGCAGTTCTTC.

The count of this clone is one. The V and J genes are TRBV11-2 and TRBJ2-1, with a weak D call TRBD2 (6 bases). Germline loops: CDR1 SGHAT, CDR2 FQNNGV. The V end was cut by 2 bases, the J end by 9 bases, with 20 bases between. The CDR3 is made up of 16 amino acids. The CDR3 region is CASSLFNGAGRAEQFF. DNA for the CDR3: TGTGCCAGCAGCTTATTTAATGGGGCGGGACGTGCTGAGCAGTTCTTC.

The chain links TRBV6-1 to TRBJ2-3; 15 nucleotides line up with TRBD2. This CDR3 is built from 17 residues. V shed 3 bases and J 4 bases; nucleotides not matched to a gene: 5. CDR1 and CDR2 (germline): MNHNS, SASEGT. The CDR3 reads CASSDRGLAGGADTQYF. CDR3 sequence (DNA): TGTGCCAGCAGTGACCGAGGACTAGCGGGAGGGGCAGATACGCAGTATTTT.

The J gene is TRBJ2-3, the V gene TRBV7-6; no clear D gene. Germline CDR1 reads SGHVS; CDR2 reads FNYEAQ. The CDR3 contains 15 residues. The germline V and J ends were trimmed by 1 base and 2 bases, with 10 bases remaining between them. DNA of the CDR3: TGTGCCAGCAGCTTAGGGATAGAACCCACAGATACGCAGTATTTT. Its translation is CASSLGIEPTDTQYF.

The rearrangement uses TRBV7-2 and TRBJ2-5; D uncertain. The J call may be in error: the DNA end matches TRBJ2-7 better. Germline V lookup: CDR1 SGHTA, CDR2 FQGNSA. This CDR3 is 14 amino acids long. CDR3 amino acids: CASSLAHISYEQYF. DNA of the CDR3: TGTGCCAGCAGCTTAGCCCATATCTCCTACGAGCAGTACTTC.

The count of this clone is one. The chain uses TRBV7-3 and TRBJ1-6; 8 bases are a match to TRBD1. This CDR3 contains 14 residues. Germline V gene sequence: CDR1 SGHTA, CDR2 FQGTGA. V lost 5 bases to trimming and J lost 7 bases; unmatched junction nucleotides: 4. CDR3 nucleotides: TGTGCCAGCAGCCCTGGACAGGGAAATTCACCCCTCCACTTT. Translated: CASSPGQGNSPLHF.

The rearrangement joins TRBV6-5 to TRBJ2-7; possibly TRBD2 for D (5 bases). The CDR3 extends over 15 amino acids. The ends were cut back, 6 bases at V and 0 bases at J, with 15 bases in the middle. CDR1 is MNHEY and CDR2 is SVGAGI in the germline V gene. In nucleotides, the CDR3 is TGTGCCAGCAGATACAAGCGGTCTAGCTCCTACGAGCAGTACTTC. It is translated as CASRYKRSSSYEQYF.

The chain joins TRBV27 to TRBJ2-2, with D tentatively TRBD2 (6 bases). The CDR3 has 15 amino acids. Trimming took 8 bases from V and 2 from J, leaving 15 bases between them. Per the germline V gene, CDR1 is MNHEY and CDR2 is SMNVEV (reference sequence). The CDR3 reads CASGLLGLNTGELFF. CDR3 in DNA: TGTGCCAGCGGCCTTTTGGGACTTAACACCGGGGAGCTGTTTTTT.

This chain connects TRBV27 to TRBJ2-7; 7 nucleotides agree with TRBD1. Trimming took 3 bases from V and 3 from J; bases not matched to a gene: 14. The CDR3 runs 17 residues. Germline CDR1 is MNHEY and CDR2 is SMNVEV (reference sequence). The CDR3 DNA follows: TGTGCCAGCAGTTTCCTACAGGGGCCCGGAGCCTTCTACGAGCAGTACTTC. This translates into CASSFLQGPGAFYEQYF.

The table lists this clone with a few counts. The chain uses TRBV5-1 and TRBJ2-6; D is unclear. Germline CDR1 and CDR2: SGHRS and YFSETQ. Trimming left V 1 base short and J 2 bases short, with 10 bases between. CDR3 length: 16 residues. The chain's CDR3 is CASSLLGIPGANVLTF. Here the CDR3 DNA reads TGCGCCAGCAGCTTGTTGGGGATCCCTGGGGCCAACGTCCTGACTTTC.

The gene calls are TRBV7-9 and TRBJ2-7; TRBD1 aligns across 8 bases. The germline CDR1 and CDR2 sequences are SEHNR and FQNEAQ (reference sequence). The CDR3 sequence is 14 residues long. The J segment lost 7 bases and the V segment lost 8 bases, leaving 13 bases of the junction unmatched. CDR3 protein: CASGETGDAREQYF. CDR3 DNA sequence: TGTGCCAGCGGGGAGACAGGGGATGCGAGAGAGCAGTACTTC.

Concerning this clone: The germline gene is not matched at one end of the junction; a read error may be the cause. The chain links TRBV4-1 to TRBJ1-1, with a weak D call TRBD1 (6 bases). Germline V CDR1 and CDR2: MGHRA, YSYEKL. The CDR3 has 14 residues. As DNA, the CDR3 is TGCGCCAGCGGCCACACAGGGAGGGGAACTGAAGCTTTCTTT. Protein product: CASGHTGRGTEAFF.

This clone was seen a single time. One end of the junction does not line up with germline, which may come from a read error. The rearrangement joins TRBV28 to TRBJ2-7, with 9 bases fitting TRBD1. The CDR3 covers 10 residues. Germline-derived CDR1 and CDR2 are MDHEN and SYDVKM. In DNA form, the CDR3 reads TGTGCCAGCAGGGTGGGACAGGGAGGCTTC. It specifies CASRVGQGGF.

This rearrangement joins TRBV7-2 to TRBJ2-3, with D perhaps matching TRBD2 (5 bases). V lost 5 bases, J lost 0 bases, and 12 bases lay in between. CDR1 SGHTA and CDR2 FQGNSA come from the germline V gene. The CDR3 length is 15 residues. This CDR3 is CASSPRGASTDTQYF. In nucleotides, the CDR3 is TGTGCCAGCAGCCCTCGGGGAGCAAGCACAGATACGCAGTATTTT.

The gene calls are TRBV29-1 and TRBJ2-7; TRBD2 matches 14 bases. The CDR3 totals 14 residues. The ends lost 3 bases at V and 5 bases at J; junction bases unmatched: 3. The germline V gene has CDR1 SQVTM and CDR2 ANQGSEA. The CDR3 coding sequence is TGCAGCGTTGACGGGACTAGCGGGAGCCACGAGCAGTACTTC. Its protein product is CSVDGTSGSHEQYF.

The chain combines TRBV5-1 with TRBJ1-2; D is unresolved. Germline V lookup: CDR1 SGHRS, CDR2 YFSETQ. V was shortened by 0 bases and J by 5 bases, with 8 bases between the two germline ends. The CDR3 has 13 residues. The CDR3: CASSLGEGYGYTF. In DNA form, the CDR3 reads TGCGCCAGCAGCTTGGGAGAAGGGTATGGCTACACCTTC.

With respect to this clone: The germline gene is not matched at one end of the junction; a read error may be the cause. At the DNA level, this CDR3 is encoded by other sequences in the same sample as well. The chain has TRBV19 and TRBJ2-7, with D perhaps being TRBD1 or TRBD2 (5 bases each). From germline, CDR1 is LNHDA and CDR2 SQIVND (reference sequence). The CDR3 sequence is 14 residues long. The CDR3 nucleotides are TGTGCCAGCAGTAAGGGGACCATACTCTACGAGCAGTACTTC. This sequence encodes CASSKGTILYEQYF.

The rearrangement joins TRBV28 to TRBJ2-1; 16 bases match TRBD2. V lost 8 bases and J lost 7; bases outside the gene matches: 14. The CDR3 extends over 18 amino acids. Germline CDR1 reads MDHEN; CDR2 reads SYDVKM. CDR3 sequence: CASQNGGLAGGSGNEQFF. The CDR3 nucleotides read TGTGCCAGCCAGAACGGGGGACTAGCGGGAGGGTCGGGGAATGAGCAGTTCTTC.